This TCR beta chain was captured in a study of blood T cell repertoires in COVID-19. The CDR3 spans 17 residues. Deletions cut 1 base from V and 2 bases from J, with 14 bases between. CDR1 is MGHRA, CDR2 YSYEKL, per germline. The protocol was immunoSEQ multiplex PCR, while the TCRdb copy is restricted to in-frame clones and leaves out a portion. Among 95,000 to 150,000 clones listed, roughly four fifths were seen once. This TCR came from a woman in her 70s with acute or convalescent COVID-19. Sequencing was carried out using peripheral blood. The chain carries TRBV4-1 and TRBJ1-4, with TRBD1 as a possible D gene (5 bases). The CDR3 sequence: CASSQGRRGSTNEKLFF. The CDR3 bases are TGCGCCAGCAGCCAAGGACGGAGGGGCTCTACTAATGAAAAACTGTTTTTT.